This is a list of T cell receptor beta chains from one sample in a study of T-cell memory formation after mild COVID-19. TCRdb reprocessed the 5' RACE reads via MiXCR and lists one record per CDR3 protein. The sample has a few hundred thousand distinct CDR3 sequences; about 21% are singletons. The sample taken for sequencing was PBMCs or a T cell subset sorted from them (not recorded which). Receptors originate from an adult woman who had mild COVID-19 (a few samples of this study predate the infection). Cell type and time point are not known. The CDR3 runs from the conserved cysteine through the conserved F or W. D genes are given only for firm matches. Rows give clone size only sometimes, using once, few, many, or a class for an expanded clone.

d_gene	abundance	v_gene	j_gene	CDR3aa	CDR3nt
NA	few	TRBV7-3	TRBJ2-2	CASSSALGKNTGELFF	TGTGCCAGCAGCTCCGCCCTAGGGAAGAACACCGGGGAGCTGTTTTTT
NA	NA	TRBV24-1	TRBJ1-5	CATSDGQFNQPQHF	TGTGCCACCAGTGATGGACAGTTCAATCAGCCCCAGCATTTT
NA	NA	TRBV7-2	TRBJ1-2	CASSSAMGGANYGYTF	TGTGCCAGCAGCTCGGCCATGGGTGGAGCTAACTATGGCTACACCTTC
NA	few	TRBV12-3/TRBV12-4	TRBJ1-1	CASKGTGHIEAFF	TGTGCCAGCAAGGGGACCGGACACATTGAAGCTTTCTTT
TRBD1	few	TRBV30	TRBJ1-1	CAWNKDRGTEAFF	TGTGCCTGGAACAAGGACAGGGGCACTGAAGCTTTCTTT
TRBD1	NA	TRBV6-2/TRBV6-3	TRBJ2-1	CASKGQGTYNEQFF	TGTGCCAGCAAGGGACAGGGTACCTACAATGAGCAGTTCTTC
NA	NA	TRBV9	TRBJ1-1	CASSVATGNTEAFF	TGTGCCAGCAGCGTAGCTACTGGGAACACTGAAGCTTTCTTT
NA	few	TRBV5-1	TRBJ2-6	CASSLGQVLPSGANVLTF	TGCGCCAGCAGCTTGGGGCAGGTGCTTCCCTCTGGGGCCAACGTCCTGACTTTC
NA	NA	TRBV3-1	TRBJ1-1	CASSPRRGEAFF	TGTGCCAGCAGCCCACGTCGGGGTGAAGCTTTCTTT
NA	NA	TRBV12-3/TRBV12-4	TRBJ2-3	CASSLPIYTDTQYF	TGTGCCAGCAGTTTACCGATCTACACAGATACGCAGTATTTT
NA	NA	TRBV6-5	TRBJ2-1	CASSYSGAVYNEQFF	TGTGCCAGCAGTTACTCGGGAGCGGTCTACAATGAGCAGTTCTTC
NA	few	TRBV4-2	TRBJ2-7	CASSLQVAALVTEQYF	TGTGCCAGCAGTCTCCAGGTGGCGGCGCTGGTCACCGAGCAGTACTTC
TRBD2	NA	TRBV5-1	TRBJ2-7	CASSLGGGNYEQYF	TGCGCCAGCAGCTTGGGCGGGGGTAACTACGAGCAGTACTTC
TRBD2	few	TRBV5-1	TRBJ2-1	CASSLGLAGDLYNEQFF	TGCGCCAGCAGCTTGGGACTAGCGGGAGATCTCTACAATGAGCAGTTCTTC
NA	many	TRBV27	TRBJ2-7	CASSFGVWGYEQYF	TGTGCCAGCAGTTTCGGGGTCTGGGGCTACGAGCAGTACTTC
NA	NA	TRBV29-1	TRBJ2-5	CSVELGAQETQYF	TGCAGCGTTGAACTGGGGGCTCAAGAGACCCAGTACTTC
NA	many	TRBV27	TRBJ1-6	CASSPWSSYNSPLHF	TGTGCCAGCAGCCCCTGGAGCTCCTATAATTCACCCCTCCACTTT
NA	NA	TRBV9	TRBJ1-2	CASSPQSGTRHGYTF	TGTGCCAGCAGCCCTCAATCCGGGACTAGGCATGGCTACACCTTC
NA	NA	TRBV5-1	TRBJ1-1	CASSPPGSPNTEAFF	TGCGCCAGCAGCCCGCCGGGCAGTCCGAACACTGAAGCTTTCTTT
TRBD2	NA	TRBV24-1	TRBJ2-3	CATMVHSGGATDTQYF	TGTGCCACCATGGTCCATAGCGGGGGGGCCACAGATACGCAGTATTTT
NA	NA	TRBV2	TRBJ2-2	CASKSLASAGELFF	TGTGCCAGCAAGTCCCTAGCGAGTGCCGGGGAGCTGTTTTTT
NA	few	TRBV10-3	TRBJ2-1	CAISETFNEQFF	TGTGCCATCAGTGAGACTTTCAATGAGCAGTTCTTC
NA	NA	TRBV7-8	TRBJ1-1	CASRDRMNTEAFF	TGTGCCAGCCGCGACAGAATGAACACTGAAGCTTTCTTT
NA	NA	TRBV5-1	TRBJ2-5	CASSLVLQETQYF	TGCGCCAGCAGCTTGGTCTTACAAGAGACCCAGTACTTC
NA	few	TRBV20-1	TRBJ2-2	CSARDSLNTGELFF	TGCAGTGCCCGGGACTCTTTAAACACCGGGGAGCTGTTTTTT
TRBD1	NA	TRBV12-3/TRBV12-4	TRBJ2-4	CASSLDRGEFLAKNIQYF	TGTGCCAGCAGCCTTGACAGGGGCGAATTTCTAGCCAAAAACATTCAGTACTTC
TRBD1	few	TRBV12-3/TRBV12-4	TRBJ2-1	CASSFGGRGPQGENEQFF	TGTGCCAGCAGTTTCGGTGGCAGGGGGCCACAAGGGGAGAATGAGCAGTTCTTC
NA	NA	TRBV5-4	TRBJ2-3	CATIQGAAPDTQYF	TGTGCCACAATCCAAGGGGCCGCCCCAGATACGCAGTATTTT
NA	NA	TRBV20-1	TRBJ2-7	CSARGGGGSYRPYEQYF	TGCAGTGCTAGAGGAGGGGGAGGGAGCTACCGGCCCTACGAGCAGTACTTC
NA	NA	TRBV7-2	TRBJ2-1	CASSPPAGTINEQFF	TGTGCCAGCAGCCCCCCCGCCGGGACCATCAATGAGCAGTTCTTC
NA	NA	TRBV12-3/TRBV12-4	TRBJ2-1	CASRKTSGLNEQFF	TGTGCCAGCAGAAAGACGTCGGGGCTAAATGAGCAGTTCTTC
TRBD1	once	TRBV5-6	TRBJ2-7	CASRSYDYKGQDPYEQYF	TGTGCCAGCAGATCGTATGACTATAAGGGACAGGACCCCTACGAGCAGTACTTC
NA	NA	TRBV10-3	TRBJ1-1	CAISESQTNTEAFF	TGTGCCATCAGTGAGTCACAGACGAACACTGAAGCTTTCTTT
NA	many	TRBV12-3/TRBV12-4	TRBJ2-2	CASRDRPVGTGELFF	TGTGCCAGCAGGGACCGACCGGTGGGCACCGGGGAGCTGTTTTTT
TRBD2	NA	TRBV19	TRBJ2-1	CASISSSGPGLVSPLDEQFF	TGTGCCAGTATATCTTCGTCGGGACCGGGACTAGTTTCTCCGCTCGATGAGCAGTTCTTC
NA	NA	TRBV7-2	TRBJ2-3	CASSFQGGSTDTQYF	TGTGCCAGCAGCTTTCAGGGGGGCAGCACAGATACGCAGTATTTT
NA	few	TRBV4-1	TRBJ1-4	CASSQGAALGEKLFF	TGCGCCAGCAGCCAAGGGGCCGCCCTCGGTGAAAAACTGTTTTTT
TRBD2	NA	TRBV29-1	TRBJ2-1	CSVEDRAGGFYNEQFF	TGCAGCGTTGAAGATCGGGCGGGAGGTTTCTACAATGAGCAGTTCTTC
TRBD1	few	TRBV27	TRBJ2-3	CASRQGPTDTQYF	TGTGCCAGCAGACAGGGGCCGACAGATACGCAGTATTTT